The T cell receptor (beta chain) under discussion was sequenced for a study of spatial heterogeneity in lung cancer. Unmatched junction bases numbered 8, after V lost 3 bases and J lost 6 bases. From germline, CDR1 is KGHSH and CDR2 LQKENI. The CDR3 covers 14 residues. MiXCR was run by TCRdb on the 5' RACE reads, yielding one entry per CDR3 protein. The table has tens of thousands of distinct CDR3 sequences, 10% to 15% seen once. Sample time point: sample taken at primary tumor resection. Untreated early-stage non-small cell lung cancer patients, about 70 in total, were the donors. The sequenced sample was PBMCs, obtained at surgery. The V and J genes are TRBV18 and TRBJ2-7; TRBD1 agrees at 7 bases. This sequence originates from a male donor with early-stage non-small cell lung cancer. The CDR3, as DNA: TGTGCCAGCTCACCTGTAGAGGGGGCGGGCGAGCAGTACTTC. Translated, it gives CASSPVEGAGEQYF. Filled out from reference TRBV18 and TRBJ2-7, the complete variable domain reads NAGVMQNPRHLVRRRGQEARLRCSPMKGHSHVYWYRQLPEEGLKFMVYLQKENIIDESGMPKERFSAEFPKEGPSILRIQQVVRGDSAAYFCASSPVEGAGEQYFGPGTRLTVT.